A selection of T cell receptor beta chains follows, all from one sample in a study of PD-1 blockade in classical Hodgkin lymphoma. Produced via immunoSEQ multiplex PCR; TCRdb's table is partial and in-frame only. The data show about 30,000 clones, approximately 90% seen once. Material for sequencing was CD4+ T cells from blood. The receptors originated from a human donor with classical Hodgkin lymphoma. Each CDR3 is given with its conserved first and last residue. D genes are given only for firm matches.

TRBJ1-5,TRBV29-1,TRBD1,CSVLTGTAANQPQHF
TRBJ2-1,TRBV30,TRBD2,CAWSVLTSGTYNEQFF
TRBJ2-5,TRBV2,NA,CASRKGGVGQTQYF
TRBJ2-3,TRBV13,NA,CASSSGGITDTQYF
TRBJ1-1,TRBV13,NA,CASSSRRYGSNTEAFF
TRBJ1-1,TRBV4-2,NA,CASSQDNGKNTEAFF
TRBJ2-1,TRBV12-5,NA,CASGPGRGEQFF
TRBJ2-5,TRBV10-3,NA,CAIREEVGETQYF
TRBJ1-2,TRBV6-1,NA,CASSDTPQVYGYTF
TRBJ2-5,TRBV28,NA,CASSFPDRQTQYF
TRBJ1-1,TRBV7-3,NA,CASSPRGGANTEAFF
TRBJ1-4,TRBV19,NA,CASGVAGREKLFF
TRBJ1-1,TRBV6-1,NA,CASTEGLYTEAFF
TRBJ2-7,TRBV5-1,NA,CASSLAVRGLDYEQYF
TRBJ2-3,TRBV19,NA,CASSLRDTGTDTQYF
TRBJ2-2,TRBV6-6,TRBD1,CASKTDRGGGELFF
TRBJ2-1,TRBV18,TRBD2,CASSPGLAGELNEQFF
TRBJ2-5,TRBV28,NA,CASSLGGPQETQYF
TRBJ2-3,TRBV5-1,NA,CASKDTRGNTQYF
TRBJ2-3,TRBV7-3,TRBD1,CASSGDRATQYF
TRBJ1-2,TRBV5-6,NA,CASSLLGSGYTF